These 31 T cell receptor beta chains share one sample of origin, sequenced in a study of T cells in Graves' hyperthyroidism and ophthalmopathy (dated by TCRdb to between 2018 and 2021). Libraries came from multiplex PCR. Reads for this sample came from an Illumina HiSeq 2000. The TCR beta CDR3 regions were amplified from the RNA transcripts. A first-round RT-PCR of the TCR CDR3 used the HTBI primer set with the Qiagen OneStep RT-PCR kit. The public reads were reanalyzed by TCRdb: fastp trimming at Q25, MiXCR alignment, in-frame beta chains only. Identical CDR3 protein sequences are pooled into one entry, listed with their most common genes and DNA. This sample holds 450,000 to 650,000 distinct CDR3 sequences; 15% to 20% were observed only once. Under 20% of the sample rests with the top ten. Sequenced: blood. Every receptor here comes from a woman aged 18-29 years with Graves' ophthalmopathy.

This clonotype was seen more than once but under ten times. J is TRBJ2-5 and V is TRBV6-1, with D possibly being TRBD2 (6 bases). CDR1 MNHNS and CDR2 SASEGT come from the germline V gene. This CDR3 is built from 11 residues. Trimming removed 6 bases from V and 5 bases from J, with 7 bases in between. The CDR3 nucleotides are TGTGCCAGCAGGGAGGGGGAGACCCAGTACTTC. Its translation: CASREGETQYF.

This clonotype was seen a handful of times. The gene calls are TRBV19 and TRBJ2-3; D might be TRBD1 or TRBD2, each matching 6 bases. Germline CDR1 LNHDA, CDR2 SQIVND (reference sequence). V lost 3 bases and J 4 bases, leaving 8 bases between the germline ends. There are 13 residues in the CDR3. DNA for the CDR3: TGTGCCAGTAGTATGGGGGGCGCAGATACGCAGTATTTT. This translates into CASSMGGADTQYF.

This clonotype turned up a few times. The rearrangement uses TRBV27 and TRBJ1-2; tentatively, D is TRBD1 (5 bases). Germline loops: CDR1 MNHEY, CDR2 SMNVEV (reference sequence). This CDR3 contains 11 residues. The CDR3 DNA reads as TGTGCTATCGGGGGTTTGGATGGCTACACCTTC. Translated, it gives CAIGGLDGYTF.

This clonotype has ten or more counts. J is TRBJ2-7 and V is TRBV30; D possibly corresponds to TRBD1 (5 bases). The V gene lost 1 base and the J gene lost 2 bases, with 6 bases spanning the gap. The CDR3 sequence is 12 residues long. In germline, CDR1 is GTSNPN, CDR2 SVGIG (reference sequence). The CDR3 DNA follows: TGTGCCTGGAGTGGACAGACCTACGAGCAGTACTTC. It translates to CAWSGQTYEQYF.

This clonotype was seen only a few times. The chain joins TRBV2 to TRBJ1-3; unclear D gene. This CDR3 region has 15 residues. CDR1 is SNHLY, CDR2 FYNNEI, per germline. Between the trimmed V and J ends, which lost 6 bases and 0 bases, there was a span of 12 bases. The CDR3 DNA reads TGTGCCAGCAGAGAAACGACGGGCTCTGGAAACACCATATATTTT. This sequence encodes CASRETTGSGNTIYF.

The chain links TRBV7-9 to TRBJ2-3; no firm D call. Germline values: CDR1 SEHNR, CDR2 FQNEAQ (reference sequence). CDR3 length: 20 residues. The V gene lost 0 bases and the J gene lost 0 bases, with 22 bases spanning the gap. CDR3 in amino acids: CASSLAPYRTGGLSTDTQYF. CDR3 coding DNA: TGTGCCAGCAGCTTAGCGCCGTACCGTACTGGCGGCTTAAGCACAGATACGCAGTATTTT.

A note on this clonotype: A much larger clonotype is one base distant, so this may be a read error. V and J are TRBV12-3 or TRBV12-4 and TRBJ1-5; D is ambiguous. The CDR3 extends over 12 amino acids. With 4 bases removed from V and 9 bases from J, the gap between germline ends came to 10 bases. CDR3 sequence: CASSWEGVPQHF. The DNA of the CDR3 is TGTGCCAGCAGTTGGGAGGGAGTGCCCCAGCATTTT.

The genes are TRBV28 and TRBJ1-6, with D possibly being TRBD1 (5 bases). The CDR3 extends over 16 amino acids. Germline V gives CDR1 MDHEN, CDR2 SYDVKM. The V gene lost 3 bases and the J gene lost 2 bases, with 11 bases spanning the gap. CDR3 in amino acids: CASSFPGSPYNSPLHF. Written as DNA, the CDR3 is TGTGCCAGCAGTTTTCCAGGGAGCCCCTATAATTCACCCCTCCACTTT.

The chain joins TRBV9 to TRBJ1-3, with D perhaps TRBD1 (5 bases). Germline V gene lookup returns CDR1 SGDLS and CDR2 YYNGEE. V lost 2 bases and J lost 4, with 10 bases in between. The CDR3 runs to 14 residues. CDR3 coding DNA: TGTGCCAGCAGCGTTTCAGGGATCGGAAACACCATATATTTT. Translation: CASSVSGIGNTIYF.

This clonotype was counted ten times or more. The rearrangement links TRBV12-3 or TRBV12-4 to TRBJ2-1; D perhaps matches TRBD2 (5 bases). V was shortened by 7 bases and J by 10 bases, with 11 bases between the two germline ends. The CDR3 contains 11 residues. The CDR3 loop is CASTSLGEQFF. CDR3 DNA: TGTGCCAGCACCTCACTAGGAGAGCAGTTCTTC.

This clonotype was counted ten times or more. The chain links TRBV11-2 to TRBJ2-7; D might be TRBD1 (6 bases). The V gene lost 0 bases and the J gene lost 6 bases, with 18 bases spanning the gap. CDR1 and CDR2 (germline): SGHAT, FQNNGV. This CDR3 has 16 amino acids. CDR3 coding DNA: TGTGCCAGCAGCTTAGATAAAGGACAGCATTTGGCCGAGCAGTACTTC. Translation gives CASSLDKGQHLAEQYF.

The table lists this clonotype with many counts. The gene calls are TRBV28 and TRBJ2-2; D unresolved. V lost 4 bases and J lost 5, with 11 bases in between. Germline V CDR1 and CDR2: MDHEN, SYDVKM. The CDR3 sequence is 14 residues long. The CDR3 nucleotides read TGTGCCAGCAGTTGGAAGGGTTGGACCGGGGAGCTGTTTTTT. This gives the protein CASSWKGWTGELFF.

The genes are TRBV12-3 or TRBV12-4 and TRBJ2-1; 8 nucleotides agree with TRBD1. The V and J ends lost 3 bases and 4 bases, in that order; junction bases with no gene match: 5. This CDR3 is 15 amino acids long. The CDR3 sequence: CASSLGQATYNEQFF. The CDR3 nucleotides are TGTGCCAGCAGTTTGGGACAGGCGACATACAATGAGCAGTTCTTC.

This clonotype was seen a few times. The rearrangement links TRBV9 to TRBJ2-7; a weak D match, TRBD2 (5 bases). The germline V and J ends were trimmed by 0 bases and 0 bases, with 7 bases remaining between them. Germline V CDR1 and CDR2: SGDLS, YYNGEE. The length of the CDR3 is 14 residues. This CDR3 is CASSVAEASYEQYF. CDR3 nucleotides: TGTGCCAGCAGCGTAGCGGAGGCCTCCTACGAGCAGTACTTC.

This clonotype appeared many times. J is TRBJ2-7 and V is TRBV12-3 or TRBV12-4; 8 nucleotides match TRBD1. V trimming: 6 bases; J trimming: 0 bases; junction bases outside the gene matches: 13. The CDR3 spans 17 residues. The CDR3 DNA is TGTGCCAGCAGCCCAACCCGACAGGGGCCTTTCTCCTACGAGCAGTACTTC. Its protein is CASSPTRQGPFSYEQYF.

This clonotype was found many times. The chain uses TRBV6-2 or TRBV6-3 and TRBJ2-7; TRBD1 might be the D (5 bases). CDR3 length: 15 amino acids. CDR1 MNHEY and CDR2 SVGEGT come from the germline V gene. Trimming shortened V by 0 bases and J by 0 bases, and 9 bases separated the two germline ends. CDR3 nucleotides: TGTGCCAGCAGTTACTCCCCCGACAGCTCCTACGAGCAGTACTTC. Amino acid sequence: CASSYSPDSSYEQYF.

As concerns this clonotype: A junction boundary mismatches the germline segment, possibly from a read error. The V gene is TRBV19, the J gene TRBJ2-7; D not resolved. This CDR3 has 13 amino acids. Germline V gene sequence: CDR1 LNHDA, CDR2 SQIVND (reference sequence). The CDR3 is CASSRTPLYGQYF. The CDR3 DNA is TGTGCCAGTAGTAGGACCCCCCTCTACGGGCAGTACTTC.

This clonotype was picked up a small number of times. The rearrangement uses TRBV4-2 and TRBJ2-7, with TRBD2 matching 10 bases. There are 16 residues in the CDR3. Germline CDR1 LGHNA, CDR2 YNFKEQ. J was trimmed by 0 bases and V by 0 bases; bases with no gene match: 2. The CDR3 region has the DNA TGTGCCAGCAGCCAAGAGGGGACTAGCGCCTCCTACGAGCAGTACTTC. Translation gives CASSQEGTSASYEQYF.

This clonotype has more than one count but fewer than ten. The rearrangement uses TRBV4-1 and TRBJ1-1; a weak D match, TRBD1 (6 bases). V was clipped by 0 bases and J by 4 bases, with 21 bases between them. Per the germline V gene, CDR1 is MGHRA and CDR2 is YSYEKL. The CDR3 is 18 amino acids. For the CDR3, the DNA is TGCGCCAGCAGCCAAGAAACTTTAGGACAGCTAGGTAGCACTGAAGCTTTCTTT. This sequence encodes CASSQETLGQLGSTEAFF.

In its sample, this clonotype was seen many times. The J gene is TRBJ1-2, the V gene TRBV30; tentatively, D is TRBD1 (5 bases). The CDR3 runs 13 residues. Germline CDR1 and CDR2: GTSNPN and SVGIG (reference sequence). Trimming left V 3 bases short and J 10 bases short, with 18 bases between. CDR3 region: CAWRDLGVEDYTF. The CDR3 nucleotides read TGTGCCTGGAGGGACCTGGGGGTCGAGGACTACACCTTC.

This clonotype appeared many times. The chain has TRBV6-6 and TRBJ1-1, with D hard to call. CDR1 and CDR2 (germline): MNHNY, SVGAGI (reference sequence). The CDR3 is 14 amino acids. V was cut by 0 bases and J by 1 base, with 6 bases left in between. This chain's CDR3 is CASSYSPGNTEAFF. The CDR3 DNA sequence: TGTGCCAGCAGTTACTCCCCTGGGAACACTGAAGCTTTCTTT.

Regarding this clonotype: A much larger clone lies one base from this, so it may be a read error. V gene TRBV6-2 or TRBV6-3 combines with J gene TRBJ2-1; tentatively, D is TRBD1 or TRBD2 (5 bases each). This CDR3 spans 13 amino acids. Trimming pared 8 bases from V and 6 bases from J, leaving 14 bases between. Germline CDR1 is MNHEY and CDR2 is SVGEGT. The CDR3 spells CASGQGPVNEQFF. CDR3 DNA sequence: TGTGCCAGCGGCCAGGGACCTGTCAATGAGCAGTTCTTC.

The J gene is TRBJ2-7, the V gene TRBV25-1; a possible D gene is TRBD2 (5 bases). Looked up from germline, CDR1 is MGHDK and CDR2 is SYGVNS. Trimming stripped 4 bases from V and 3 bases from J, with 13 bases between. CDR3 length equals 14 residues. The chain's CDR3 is CASSVEALSYEQYF. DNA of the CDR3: TGTGCCAGCAGTGTGGAGGCCCTGAGCTACGAGCAGTACTTC.

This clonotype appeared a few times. The CDR3 here is CASSLPGHYGYTF. CDR3 nucleotides: TGTGCCAGCAGTTTGCCGGGCCACTATGGCTACACCTTC. The chain joins TRBV28 to TRBJ1-2; no reliable D call. The V gene lost 3 bases and the J gene lost 3 bases, with 8 bases spanning the gap. This CDR3 has 13 residues. Germline lookup yields CDR1 MDHEN and CDR2 SYDVKM.

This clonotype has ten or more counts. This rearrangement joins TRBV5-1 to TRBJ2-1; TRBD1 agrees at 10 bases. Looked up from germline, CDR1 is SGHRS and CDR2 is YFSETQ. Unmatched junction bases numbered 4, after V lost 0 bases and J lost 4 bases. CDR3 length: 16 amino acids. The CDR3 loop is CASSLDGTGDYNEQFF. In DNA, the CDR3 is TGCGCCAGCAGCTTGGATGGGACAGGGGATTACAATGAGCAGTTCTTC.

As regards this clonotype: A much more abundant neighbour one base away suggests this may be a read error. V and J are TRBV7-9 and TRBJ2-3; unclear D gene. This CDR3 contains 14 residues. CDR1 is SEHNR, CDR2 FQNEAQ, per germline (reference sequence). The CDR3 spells CTSSLVEITDTQYF. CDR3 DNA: TGTACCAGCAGCTTAGTTGAAATCACAGATACGCAGTATTTT.

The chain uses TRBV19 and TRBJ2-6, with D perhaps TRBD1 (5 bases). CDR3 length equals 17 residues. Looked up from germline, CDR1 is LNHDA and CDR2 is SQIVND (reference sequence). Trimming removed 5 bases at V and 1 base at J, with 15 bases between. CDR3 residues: CASSPQDLDSGANVLTF. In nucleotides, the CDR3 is TGTGCCAGTAGTCCACAGGACCTAGATTCTGGGGCCAACGTCCTGACTTTC. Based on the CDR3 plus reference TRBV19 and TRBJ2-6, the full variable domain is DGGITQSPKYLFRKEGQNVTLSCEQNLNHDAMYWYRQDPGQGLRLIYYSQIVNDFQKGDIAEGYSVSREKKESFPLTVTSAQKNPTAFYLCASSPQDLDSGANVLTFGAGSRLTVL.

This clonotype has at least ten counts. CDR3 bases: TGTGCCAGCAGTGAAGCGCTTCGAAAAAAGGGGACCAATCAGCCCCAGCATTTT. Translating it yields CASSEALRKKGTNQPQHF. This sequence joins TRBV2 and TRBJ1-5; D might be TRBD1 (5 bases). The V end lost 0 bases, the J end lost 3 bases, and 18 bases lay between the germline ends. Germline-derived CDR1 and CDR2 are SNHLY and FYNNEI. This CDR3 has 18 residues.

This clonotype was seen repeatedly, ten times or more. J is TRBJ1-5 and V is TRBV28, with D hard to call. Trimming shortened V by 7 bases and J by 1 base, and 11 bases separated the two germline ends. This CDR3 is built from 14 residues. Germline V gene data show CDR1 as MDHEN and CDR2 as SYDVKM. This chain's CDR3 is CASIRGPSNQPQHF. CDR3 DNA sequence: TGTGCCAGCATCCGGGGTCCAAGCAATCAGCCCCAGCATTTT.

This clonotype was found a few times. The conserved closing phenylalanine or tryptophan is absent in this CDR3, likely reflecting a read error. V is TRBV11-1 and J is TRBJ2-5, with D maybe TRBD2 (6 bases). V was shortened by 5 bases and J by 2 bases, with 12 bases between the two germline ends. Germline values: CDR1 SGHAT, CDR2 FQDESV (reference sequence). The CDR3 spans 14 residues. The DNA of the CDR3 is TGTGCCAGCAGCCCTCTCGGGGGACAAGAGACCCAGTACCTC. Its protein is CASSPLGGQETQYL.

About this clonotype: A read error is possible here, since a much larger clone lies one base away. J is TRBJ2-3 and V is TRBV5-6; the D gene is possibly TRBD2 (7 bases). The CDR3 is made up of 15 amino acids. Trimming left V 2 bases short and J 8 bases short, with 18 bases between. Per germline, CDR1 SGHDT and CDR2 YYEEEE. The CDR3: CASSFGGGALGTQYF. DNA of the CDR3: TGTGCCAGCAGCTTTGGAGGGGGGGCCTTAGGTACGCAGTATTTT.